One TCR beta chain is described in this entry. The antigen remains unidentified. This record belongs to a study of shared clonotypes between healthy human individuals. Study-level information: CD4 naive and memory got three plates each, CD8 naive two, CD8 memory one.

Subsets obtained from CD4+ cells comprised CD45RA+ naive and CD45RA-negative memory cells. General study points: As a rule, naive subsets had a larger estimated richness than memory subsets.

Germline-derived CDR1 and CDR2 are SGDLS and YYNGEE. The CDR3 is 13 amino acids. V dropped 0 bases and J dropped 6 bases, with 8 bases sitting between them. The data were produced by immunoSEQ multiplex PCR, yet TCRdb's version contains in-frame clones alone and is incomplete. The sample comprises roughly 1,100,000 clones, around 76% of which are singletons, and approximately 1.3% rests with the top ten. The rearrangement uses TRBV9 and TRBJ2-3; no reliable D call. The sequenced sample was memory CD4+ T cells sorted from blood. The subset: CD45RA-negative fraction. The TCR originated in a man younger than 30 in good health. CDR3 nucleotide sequence: TGTGCCAGCAGCGTAGCCTCGATGGATACGCAGTATTTT. The encoded protein is CASSVASMDTQYF.